The rows below give T cell receptor beta chains drawn from one sample of a study of blood T cell repertoires in COVID-19. Clones were read by immunoSEQ multiplex PCR, and TCRdb kept only the in-frame ones, dropping some. The sample yields about 190,000 clones, around 85% seen once. The material sequenced was peripheral blood. The receptors come from a man in his fifties who had recovered from COVID-19. The CDR3 runs from the conserved cysteine through the conserved F or W. Fields, in order: D gene, J gene, V gene, clone size, CDR3 protein, CDR3 DNA. D genes are given only for firm matches. The size field is filled for only some rows; it gives once, few, many or a size class.

D: TRBD1; J: TRBJ2-5; V: TRBV7-9; size: .; CDR3: CASSPDGTAEETQYF; DNA: TGTGCCAGCAGCCCCGACGGGACAGCGGAAGAGACCCAGTACTTC
D: .; J: TRBJ1-1; V: TRBV9; size: few; CDR3: CASSVAGNTEAFF; DNA: TGTGCCAGCAGCGTAGCGGGAAACACTGAAGCTTTCTTT
D: TRBD2; J: TRBJ2-1; V: TRBV27; size: .; CDR3: CASSSTSGSSYNEQFF; DNA: TGTGCCAGCAGTTCGACTAGCGGGAGCTCCTACAATGAGCAGTTCTTC
D: .; J: TRBJ2-1; V: TRBV11-3; size: .; CDR3: CASSSSLNEQFF; DNA: TGTGCCAGCAGCAGCTCCCTAAATGAGCAGTTCTTC
D: TRBD2; J: TRBJ2-4; V: TRBV27; size: .; CDR3: CASSLAGGPLSIQYF; DNA: TGTGCCAGCAGTTTAGCGGGAGGGCCCCTTAGCATTCAGTACTTC
D: TRBD1; J: TRBJ1-1; V: TRBV27; size: .; CDR3: CASKGQGTEAFF; DNA: TGTGCCAGCAAGGGACAGGGAACTGAAGCTTTCTTT
D: .; J: TRBJ2-2; V: TRBV10-3; size: .; CDR3: CAISESPNTGELFF; DNA: TGTGCCATCAGTGAGTCTCCTAACACCGGGGAGCTGTTTTTT
D: .; J: TRBJ2-1; V: TRBV5-1; size: .; CDR3: CASSGSGRQGVDEQFF; DNA: TGCGCCAGCTCGGGAAGCGGGAGACAGGGCGTCGATGAGCAGTTCTTC
D: .; J: TRBJ1-1; V: TRBV30; size: .; CDR3: CAWSTSPGGTEAFF; DNA: TGTGCCTGGAGTACCTCCCCGGGAGGCACTGAAGCTTTCTTT
D: .; J: TRBJ2-7; V: TRBV18; size: once; CDR3: CASSPPSKGAYEQYF; DNA: TGTGCCAGCTCACCACCGTCGAAGGGGGCCTACGAGCAGTACTTC
D: .; J: TRBJ2-6; V: TRBV19; size: few; CDR3: CASSITEAGANVLTF; DNA: TGTGCCAGTAGTATCACTGAAGCTGGGGCCAACGTCCTGACTTTC
D: .; J: TRBJ2-1; V: TRBV18; size: .; CDR3: CASSRLQGNIHNEQFF; DNA: TGTGCCAGCTCGCGCCTACAGGGAAACATCCACAATGAGCAGTTCTTC
D: .; J: TRBJ2-5; V: TRBV5-1; size: .; CDR3: CASSLEAGPEETQYF; DNA: TGCGCCAGCAGCTTGGAAGCAGGGCCGGAAGAGACCCAGTACTTC
D: .; J: TRBJ2-2; V: TRBV6-4; size: .; CDR3: CASSGSGAGELFF; DNA: TGTGCCAGCAGTGGATCGGGGGCCGGGGAGCTGTTTTTT
D: TRBD2; J: TRBJ2-7; V: TRBV18; size: few; CDR3: CASSLGRVGSAYEQYF; DNA: TGTGCCAGCTCACTCGGGAGGGTTGGTAGCGCCTACGAGCAGTACTTC
D: TRBD2; J: TRBJ2-3; V: TRBV11-2; size: .; CDR3: CASSFSGKETDTQYF; DNA: TGTGCCAGCAGCTTCAGCGGGAAGGAGACAGATACGCAGTATTTT
D: TRBD2; J: TRBJ2-2; V: TRBV7-3; size: .; CDR3: CASSLAGLNTGELFF; DNA: TGTGCCAGCAGCCTAGCGGGACTAAACACCGGGGAGCTGTTTTTT
D: .; J: TRBJ2-1; V: TRBV19; size: many; CDR3: CASSIVIENEQFF; DNA: TGTGCCAGTAGTATAGTAATTGAGAATGAGCAGTTCTTC